This is a list of T cell receptor beta chains from one sample in a study of blood T cell repertoires in COVID-19. Clones were sequenced by immunoSEQ multiplex PCR, and TCRdb holds only the in-frame ones, with some missing. The data show under 120,000 clones, approximately 80% seen once. Input material: peripheral blood. The receptor source for this set is a man aged 65 to 85 with active or convalescent COVID-19. The CDR3 runs from the conserved cysteine through the conserved F or W. A D gene is named only where the DNA matches it firmly. Some rows mark clone size as missing; the rest say once, few, many or name a class of expanded clone.

clone_size | d_call | j_call | v_call | cdr3_aa | cdr3_nt
- | - | TRBJ1-5 | TRBV20-1 | CSASSGDQPQHF | TGCAGTGCTAGTTCGGGGGATCAGCCCCAGCATTTT
- | - | TRBJ2-2 | TRBV7-3 | CASSLTGAGELFF | TGTGCCAGCAGCTTAACCGGGGCCGGGGAGCTGTTTTTT
- | - | TRBJ2-3 | TRBV2 | CASRVAVRTDTQYF | TGTGCCAGCAGGGTAGCGGTCCGCACAGATACGCAGTATTTT
- | TRBD1 | TRBJ1-3 | TRBV7-8 | CASSLGQGLSGNTIYF | TGTGCCAGCAGCTTAGGACAGGGCCTCTCTGGAAACACCATATATTTT
- | - | TRBJ1-4 | TRBV5-1 | CASSDGQFSEKLFF | TGCGCCAGCAGCGACGGACAGTTTTCGGAAAAACTGTTTTTT
few | TRBD1 | TRBJ1-2 | TRBV14 | CASSSDRDYGYTF | TGTGCCAGCAGCTCGGACAGGGACTATGGCTACACCTTC
- | TRBD1 | TRBJ1-4 | TRBV28 | CATRGQGAGDNEKLFF | TGTGCCACCAGGGGACAGGGGGCAGGAGATAATGAAAAACTGTTTTTT
- | - | TRBJ1-3 | TRBV15 | CATSITGSSGNTIYF | TGTGCCACCAGCATTACAGGGTCCTCTGGAAACACCATATATTTT
few | TRBD1 | TRBJ1-5 | TRBV27 | CASSPLSGGLSNQPQHF | TGTGCCAGCAGTCCGTTGTCAGGGGGCTTAAGCAATCAGCCCCAGCATTTT
few | - | TRBJ2-1 | TRBV6-6 | CASSYSVVEQFF | TGTGCCAGCAGTTACTCGGTAGTTGAGCAGTTCTTC
- | TRBD1 | TRBJ2-5 | TRBV19 | CASSIRPGQGIETQYF | TGTGCCAGTAGTATTCGTCCGGGACAGGGAATAGAGACCCAGTACTTC
- | - | TRBJ1-2 | TRBV6-6 | CASSYASEDRGYTF | TGTGCCAGCAGTTACGCCAGCGAAGACCGTGGCTACACCTTC
- | TRBD1 | TRBJ1-1 | TRBV6-5 | CASTGQGVNTEAFF | TGTGCCAGCACCGGACAGGGAGTGAACACTGAAGCTTTCTTT
few | - | TRBJ2-2 | TRBV7-2 | CASSLVTGTPGELFF | TGTGCCAGCAGCTTAGTAACAGGGACCCCCGGGGAGCTGTTTTTT
- | TRBD2 | TRBJ2-5 | TRBV30 | CAWSNLAGAETQYF | TGTGCCTGGAGTAACCTAGCGGGAGCAGAGACCCAGTACTTC
- | TRBD2 | TRBJ2-2 | TRBV5-1 | CASSPRGTSDGGELFF | TGCGCCAGCAGCCCGCGCGGGACTAGCGATGGCGGGGAGCTGTTTTTT
- | TRBD2 | TRBJ2-1 | TRBV28 | CASSYQAGEFF | TGTGCCAGCAGTTACCAGGCGGGGGAGTTCTTC
few | - | TRBJ2-1 | TRBV6-5 | CASSYSRGGEQFF | TGTGCCAGCAGTTACTCGAGGGGAGGTGAGCAGTTCTTC
- | - | TRBJ2-3 | TRBV5-5 | CASSLAVGHTDTQYF | TGTGCCAGCAGCTTGGCCGTGGGACACACAGATACGCAGTATTTT
- | TRBD2 | TRBJ2-1 | TRBV5-6 | CASSSRGGASSYNEQFF | TGTGCCAGCAGCTCTAGGGGAGGGGCTAGCTCCTACAATGAGCAGTTCTTC
- | - | TRBJ1-1 | TRBV30 | CAWSVTGYDEAFF | TGTGCCTGGAGTGTAACCGGGTACGACGAAGCTTTCTTT
- | - | TRBJ1-2 | TRBV20-1 | CSPQGYTF | TGCAGTCCTCAGGGCTACACCTTC
- | - | TRBJ1-4 | TRBV7-6 | CASSQGGGNEKLFF | TGTGCCAGCAGCCAAGGCGGGGGAAATGAAAAACTGTTTTTT
- | - | TRBJ2-5 | TRBV24-1 | CATSRFDQETQYF | TGTGCCACCAGTCGGTTTGATCAAGAGACCCAGTACTTC
- | TRBD2 | TRBJ2-2 | TRBV24-1 | CATSDSSSGTGELFF | TGTGCCACCAGTGATTCATCTAGCGGAACCGGGGAGCTGTTTTTT
- | - | TRBJ2-1 | TRBV5-8 | CASSRRSNSYNEQFF | TGTGCCAGCAGTCGCCGGAGTAATTCCTACAATGAGCAGTTCTTC
- | TRBD2 | TRBJ2-1 | TRBV9 | CASSDSGNTYNEQFF | TGTGCCAGCAGCGATAGCGGGAATACCTACAATGAGCAGTTCTTC
- | TRBD1 | TRBJ2-7 | TRBV5-1 | CASSWGRDRPTYEQYF | TGCGCCAGCAGCTGGGGCCGGGACAGGCCCACCTACGAGCAGTACTTC
- | - | TRBJ1-1 | TRBV5-1 | CASGSPGKTEAFF | TGCGCCAGCGGCTCCCCAGGGAAGACTGAAGCTTTCTTT
- | TRBD2 | TRBJ2-7 | TRBV30 | CAWSFTSGSTSYEQYF | TGTGCCTGGAGCTTTACTAGCGGGAGTACTTCCTACGAGCAGTACTTC
- | - | TRBJ2-2 | TRBV19 | CASSMRTGELFF | TGTGCCAGTAGTATGAGAACCGGGGAGCTGTTTTTT
many | TRBD2 | TRBJ2-7 | TRBV7-2 | CASSFSRTSGSSYEQYF | TGTGCCAGCAGCTTTAGCAGGACTAGCGGGAGTTCCTACGAGCAGTACTTC
once | - | TRBJ2-5 | TRBV5-4 | CASSRTDQETQYF | TGTGCCAGCAGCAGGACAGACCAAGAGACCCAGTACTTC
- | - | TRBJ2-2 | TRBV5-4 | CASSPRDTGELFF | TGTGCCAGCAGTCCACGGGACACCGGGGAGCTGTTTTTT
- | TRBD2 | TRBJ2-7 | TRBV4-1 | CASSQEPLAGVSYEQYF | TGCGCCAGCAGCCAAGAGCCCCTAGCGGGAGTCTCCTACGAGCAGTACTTC
once | - | TRBJ2-2 | TRBV27 | CASSFGTSTGELFF | TGTGCCAGCAGTTTCGGAACTAGCACCGGGGAGCTGTTTTTT
- | - | TRBJ1-6 | TRBV5-1 | CASSLENRSNSPLHF | TGCGCCAGCAGCTTGGAGAACAGGTCGAATTCACCCCTCCACTTT
- | - | TRBJ1-2 | TRBV6-5 | CASSYGSWEALGYTF | TGTGCCAGCAGTTACGGGAGTTGGGAGGCGTTAGGCTACACCTTC